The source of this TCR beta chain is a study of T cells in localized non-small cell lung cancer. The study's findings and limits: Compared with tumor, uninvolved adjacent lung displayed greater T cell clonality, ranking highest overall.

Looked up from germline, CDR1 is SGHRS and CDR2 is YFSETQ. The CDR3 is 16 amino acids. Trimming removed 1 base from V and 0 bases from J, with 12 bases in between. As to this clone: Its target is not known.

Data came from immunoSEQ multiplex PCR; TCRdb stores just in-frame clones and leaves some out. The sample lists under 6,500 clones, roughly 30% occurring once. This clonotype originated in a female donor over 55 with stage I lung adenocarcinoma. The V gene is TRBV5-1, the J gene TRBJ2-3; D may be TRBD2 (5 bases). The starting material was lung tumor tissue, obtained before any cancer treatment. The CDR3 DNA reads TGCGCCAGCAGCTTGAACGGGCGGACTAGCACAGATACGCAGTATTTT. This codes for CASSLNGRTSTDTQYF.